This entry lists 20 T cell receptor beta chains sequenced from one sample in a study of patients and donors after allogeneic stem cell transplantation. TCRdb fed the RT-PCR reads into MiXCR, producing one record per CDR3 protein. The data contain 17,000 or so distinct CDR3 sequences, 27% of them singletons. Sequencing was performed on blood, either unsorted or a sorted T cell fraction (not recorded which). The receptors shown here come from a human donor who was either an allogeneic HSCT recipient or a stem cell or donor lymphocyte infusion donor (not recorded which). It is not recorded whose cells these are; they may come from a transplant donor.

In its sample, this clonotype was seen many times. The chain recombines TRBV20-1 with TRBJ1-1; unclear D gene. The CDR3 runs 10 residues. CDR1 and CDR2 (germline): DFQATT, SNEGSKA (reference sequence). V dropped 4 bases and J dropped 3 bases, with 3 bases sitting between them. CDR3 residues: CSAKYTEAFF. As DNA, the CDR3 is TGCAGTGCTAAGTACACTGAAGCTTTCTTT.

V is TRBV5-1 and J is TRBJ2-5; D perhaps matches TRBD2 (6 bases). The CDR3 runs 15 residues. Germline loops: CDR1 SGHRS, CDR2 YFSETQ. V was cut by 4 bases and J by 2 bases, with 15 bases left in between. The CDR3 region is CASSLGGTVQETQYF. CDR3 DNA: TGCGCCAGCAGCCTTGGCGGGACGGTACAAGAGACCCAGTACTTC.

This clonotype came up many times. The chain employs TRBV12-3 or TRBV12-4 and TRBJ1-2, with D unresolved. The CDR3 spans 12 residues. The V gene lost 3 bases and the J gene lost 9 bases, with 11 bases spanning the gap. The CDR3 region has the DNA TGTGCCAGCAGTTTGAAGACCAGACGCTACACCTTC. This translates into CASSLKTRRYTF.

This clonotype showed up just a few times. The chain is built from TRBV4-1 and TRBJ1-6, with 10 positions matching TRBD1. V shed 4 bases, J shed 7 bases, and the junction held 4 bases outside the gene matches. CDR1 and CDR2 from the germline V gene are MGHRA and YSYEKL. The CDR3 is 15 residues long. CDR3 in amino acids: CASSLPGQGNSPLHF. CDR3 coding DNA: TGCGCCAGCAGCCTGCCGGGACAGGGGAATTCACCCCTCCACTTT.

This clonotype was counted a few times. Here the CDR3 DNA reads TGCGCCAGCAGCATCCTGACAGGGGCGAACACTGAAGCTTTCTTT. Translation gives CASSILTGANTEAFF. This chain uses TRBV5-1 with TRBJ1-1; 8 bases map to TRBD1. Germline-derived CDR1 and CDR2 are SGHRS and YFSETQ. V dropped 4 bases and J dropped 1; count of bases not matched to a gene: 6. The CDR3 contains 15 residues. Combining the CDR3 with reference TRBV5-1 and TRBJ1-1 gives the whole variable domain KAGVTQTPRYLIKTRGQQVTLSCSPISGHRSVSWYQQTPGQGLQFLFEYFSETQRNKGNFPGRFSGRQFSNSRSEMNVSTLELGDSALYLCASSILTGANTEAFFGQGTRLTVV.

The CDR3 loop is CASSQDAGNTEAFF. The DNA of the CDR3 is TGTGCCAGCAGCCAGGATGCAGGGAACACTGAAGCTTTCTTT. The chain employs TRBV4-2 and TRBJ1-1; D is unresolved. Trimming shortened V by 3 bases and J by 1 base, and 9 bases separated the two germline ends. The CDR3 is 14 amino acids. The germline V gene encodes CDR1 LGHNA and CDR2 YNFKEQ.

This clonotype was detected a few times. The chain employs TRBV6-2 or TRBV6-3 and TRBJ1-6; unclear D gene. The germline gives CDR1 MNHEY, CDR2 SVGEGT. The V end was cut by 8 bases, the J end by 1 base, with 6 bases between. The CDR3 has 13 residues. CDR3 DNA sequence: TGTGCCAGCGAAAGTTCCTATAATTCACCCCTCCACTTT. Translation gives CASESSYNSPLHF.

This clonotype was detected a few times. The J gene is TRBJ2-4, the V gene TRBV5-1; the D is unclear. V lost 0 bases and J lost 0, with 7 bases in between. The germline V gene encodes CDR1 SGHRS and CDR2 YFSETQ. The CDR3 covers 15 residues. This CDR3 is CASSLGELAKNIQYF. Written as DNA, the CDR3 is TGCGCCAGCAGCTTGGGAGAGCTAGCCAAAAACATTCAGTACTTC.

The chain uses TRBV6-6 and TRBJ2-7; D call uncertain. Trimming removed 4 bases from V and 2 bases from J, with 6 bases in between. Germline V gene lookup returns CDR1 MNHNY and CDR2 SVGAGI (reference sequence). The CDR3 sequence is 12 residues long. The CDR3: CASSLTPYEQYF. The CDR3 nucleotides are TGTGCCAGCAGTTTGACTCCCTACGAGCAGTACTTC.

This clonotype came up a few times. The V and J genes are TRBV4-3 and TRBJ1-5; no definite D call. Trimming took 3 bases from V and 11 from J, leaving 14 bases between them. Germline CDR1 LGHNA, CDR2 YSLEER. This CDR3 region has 13 residues. The CDR3 region is CASSQNGYTSQHF. CDR3 nucleotide sequence: TGCGCCAGCAGCCAGAATGGGTACACGTCCCAGCATTTT.

The genes are TRBV7-2 and TRBJ2-3; perhaps TRBD1 as D (6 bases). This CDR3 region has 14 residues. Trimming stripped 3 bases from V and 6 bases from J, with 13 bases between. The V gene's germline CDR1 is SGHTA and CDR2 FQGNSA. CDR3 sequence (DNA): TGTGCCAGCAGCTTTTTCACAGGGTCTGATACGCAGTATTTT. Translated: CASSFFTGSDTQYF. The full variable domain, rest sourced from reference TRBV7-2 and TRBJ2-3, is GAGVSQSPSNKVTEKGKDVELRCDPISGHTALYWYRQSLGQGLEFLIYFQGNSAPDKSGLPSDRFSAERTGGSVSTLTIQRTQQEDSAVYLCASSFFTGSDTQYFGPGTRLTVL.

This clonotype was counted between two and nine times. CDR3 DNA sequence: TGTGCTGCAAAAGGTGGCAGGGAGGCTTCACCCCTCCACTTT. Translated: CAAKGGREASPLHF. The V call is TRBV6-5, the J call TRBJ1-6; a possible D gene is TRBD1 (5 bases). The CDR3 totals 14 residues. Germline-derived CDR1 and CDR2 are MNHEY and SVGAGI.

This rearrangement joins TRBV6-6 to TRBJ2-1; TRBD2 matches 11 bases. The CDR3 is 16 amino acids. Germline CDR1 and CDR2: MNHNY and SVGAGI (reference sequence). V dropped 2 bases and J dropped 3; count of bases not matched to a gene: 3. CDR3 loop: CASSYPGLAGYNEQFF. The CDR3 bases are TGTGCCAGCAGTTACCCTGGACTAGCGGGCTACAATGAGCAGTTCTTC.

This clonotype was counted ten times or more. As DNA, the CDR3 is TGTGCCTGGCAAGGACAGACTCTTTATAATTCACCCCTCCACTTT. As protein: CAWQGQTLYNSPLHF. The chain has TRBV30 and TRBJ1-6; D perhaps matches TRBD1 (6 bases). CDR1 and CDR2 (germline): GTSNPN, SVGIG (reference sequence). V was pared by 5 bases and J by 4 bases, with 15 bases between. The CDR3 is made up of 15 amino acids. Full variable domain (rest looked up from reference TRBV30 and TRBJ1-6): SQTIHQWPATLVQPVGSPLSLECTVEGTSNPNLYWYRQAAGRGLQLLFYSVGIGQISSEVPQNLSASRPQDRQFILSSKKLLLSDSGFYLCAWQGQTLYNSPLHFGNGTRLTVT.

The V call is TRBV5-1, the J call TRBJ1-4, with D tentatively TRBD1 (5 bases). The V gene lost 0 bases and the J gene lost 5 bases, with 11 bases spanning the gap. The CDR3 sequence is 15 residues long. CDR1 is SGHRS, CDR2 YFSETQ, per germline. CDR3 protein: CASSLEGRKNEKLFF. CDR3 DNA: TGCGCCAGCAGCTTGGAGGGACGAAAAAATGAAAAACTGTTTTTT.

This clonotype was seen a handful of times. CDR3 region: CSALGASLDRPMNTEAFF. CDR3 nucleotides: TGCAGTGCCCTAGGGGCTTCGCTCGACAGACCCATGAACACTGAAGCTTTCTTT. The J gene is TRBJ1-1, the V gene TRBV20-1; tentatively, D is TRBD1 (5 bases). CDR1 is DFQATT and CDR2 is SNEGSKA in the germline V gene (reference sequence). V was shortened by 6 bases and J by 0 bases, with 26 bases between the two germline ends. CDR3 length: 18 amino acids.

This clonotype rates as medium-sized. The V and J genes are TRBV20-1 and TRBJ1-6, with TRBD1 matching 7 bases. Unmatched junction bases numbered 8, after V lost 6 bases and J lost 9 bases. This CDR3 contains 13 residues. The V gene's germline CDR1 is DFQATT and CDR2 SNEGSKA (reference sequence). The CDR3 DNA reads as TGCAGTGCCATGGGACAGACCGGTTCACCCCTCCACTTT. It codes for CSAMGQTGSPLHF.

This clonotype turned up a few times. The chain combines TRBV10-3 with TRBJ2-7; TRBD1 or TRBD2 may be the D gene (5 bases each). The CDR3 extends over 14 amino acids. The V end was cut by 5 bases, the J end by 2 bases, with 13 bases between. The germline CDR1 and CDR2 sequences are ENHRY and SYGVKD. The CDR3 spells CAISFRTGPYEQYF. CDR3 coding DNA: TGTGCCATCAGTTTTAGGACGGGGCCCTACGAGCAGTACTTC.

This clonotype has a count of ten or more. The CDR3 loop reads CSARKRPTDTQYF. For the CDR3, the DNA is TGCAGTGCCAGGAAGCGGCCGACAGATACGCAGTATTTT. The V and J genes are TRBV20-1 and TRBJ2-3; TRBD2 might be the D (5 bases). CDR1 and CDR2 (germline): DFQATT, SNEGSKA (reference sequence). This CDR3 region has 13 residues. Trimming took off 6 bases at V and 3 bases at J, with 13 bases between the two ends.

The rearrangement joins TRBV5-4 to TRBJ1-3; TRBD1 matches at 10 bases. V trimming: 3 bases; J trimming: 0 bases; junction bases outside the gene matches: 0. Germline V CDR1 and CDR2: SGHNT, YYREEE (reference sequence). The CDR3 has 15 residues. The CDR3, as DNA: TGTGCCAGCAGCTGGACAGGGGGCTCTGGAAACACCATATATTTT. Its protein is CASSWTGGSGNTIYF.